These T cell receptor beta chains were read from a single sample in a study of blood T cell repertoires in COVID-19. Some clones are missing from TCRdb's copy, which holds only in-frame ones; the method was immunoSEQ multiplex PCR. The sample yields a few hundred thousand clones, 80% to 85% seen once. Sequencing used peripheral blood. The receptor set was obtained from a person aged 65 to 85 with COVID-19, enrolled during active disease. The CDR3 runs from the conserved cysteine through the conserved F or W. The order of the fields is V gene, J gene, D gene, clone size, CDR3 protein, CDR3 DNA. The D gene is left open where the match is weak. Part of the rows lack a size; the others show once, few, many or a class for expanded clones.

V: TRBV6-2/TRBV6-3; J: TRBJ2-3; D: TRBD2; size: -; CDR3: CASSSGLAGRNTQYF; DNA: TGTGCCAGCAGCAGCGGACTAGCGGGAAGGAATACGCAGTATTTT
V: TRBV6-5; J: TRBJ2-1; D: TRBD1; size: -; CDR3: CASSSTGQTTYNEQFF; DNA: TGTGCCAGCAGTTCTACGGGACAGACGACCTACAATGAGCAGTTCTTC
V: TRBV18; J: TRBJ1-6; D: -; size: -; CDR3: CASSPEVSGEGSPLHF; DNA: TGTGCCAGCTCACCAGAAGTATCCGGGGAGGGTTCACCCCTCCACTTT
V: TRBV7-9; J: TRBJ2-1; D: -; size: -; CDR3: CASTGTDYNEQFF; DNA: TGTGCCAGCACCGGGACTGATTACAATGAGCAGTTCTTC
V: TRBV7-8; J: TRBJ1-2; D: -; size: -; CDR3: CASSPPGLYGYTF; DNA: TGTGCCAGCAGCCCTCCGGGACTTTATGGCTACACCTTC
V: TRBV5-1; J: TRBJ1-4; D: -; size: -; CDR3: CASSLEGGNEKLFF; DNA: TGCGCCAGCAGCTTGGAAGGAGGCAATGAAAAACTGTTTTTT
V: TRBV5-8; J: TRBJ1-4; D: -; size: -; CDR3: CASSLNRQYGKLFF; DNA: TGTGCCAGCAGCCTCAACAGACAGTACGGAAAACTGTTTTTT
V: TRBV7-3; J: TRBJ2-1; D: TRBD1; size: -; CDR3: CASSTQGAANYNEQFF; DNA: TGTGCCAGCAGCACCCAGGGGGCGGCCAACTACAATGAGCAGTTCTTC
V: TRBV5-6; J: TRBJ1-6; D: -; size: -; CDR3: CASSLGGSSPLHF; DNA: TGTGCCAGCAGCTTAGGAGGGAGTTCACCCCTCCACTTT
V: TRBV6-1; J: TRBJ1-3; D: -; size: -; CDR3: CASSEAPDITIYF; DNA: TGTGCCAGCAGTGAGGCCCCGGACATCACCATATATTTT
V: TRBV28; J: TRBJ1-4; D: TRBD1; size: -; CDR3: CASRSLDRGREKLFF; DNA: TGTGCCAGCAGGTCCCTCGACAGGGGACGTGAAAAACTGTTTTTT
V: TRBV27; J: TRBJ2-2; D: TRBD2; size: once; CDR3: CASSPRGRREVVGELFF; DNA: TGTGCCAGCAGTCCCCGAGGGAGGCGGGAGGTCGTCGGGGAGCTGTTTTTT
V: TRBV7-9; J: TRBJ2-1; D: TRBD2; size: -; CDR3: CASSTLTGTSEPYNEQFF; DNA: TGTGCCAGCAGCACCTTGACCGGGACTAGTGAACCCTACAATGAGCAGTTCTTC
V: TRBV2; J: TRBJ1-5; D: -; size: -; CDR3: CASSEVRSNQPQHF; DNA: TGTGCCAGCAGTGAGGTGCGTAGCAATCAGCCCCAGCATTTT
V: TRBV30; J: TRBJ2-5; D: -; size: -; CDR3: CAWNLGEYQETQYF; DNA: TGTGCCTGGAACTTAGGAGAGTACCAAGAGACCCAGTACTTC
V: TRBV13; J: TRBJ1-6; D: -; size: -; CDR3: CASSPRSAGVRSPLHF; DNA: TGTGCCAGCAGCCCCCGGTCGGCAGGGGTGAGATCACCCCTCCACTTT
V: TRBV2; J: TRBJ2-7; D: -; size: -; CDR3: CASSETTGRRITTSSYEQYF; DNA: TGTGCCAGCAGTGAAACCACAGGTCGAAGAATTACAACCAGCTCCTACGAGCAGTACTTC
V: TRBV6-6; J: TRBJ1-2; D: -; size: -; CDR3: CASTREEYGYTF; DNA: TGTGCCAGCACCAGGGAGGAATATGGCTACACCTTC
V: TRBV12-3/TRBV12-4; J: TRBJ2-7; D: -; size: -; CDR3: CASSMTSTYEQYF; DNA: TGTGCCAGCAGTATGACTAGTACCTACGAGCAGTACTTC
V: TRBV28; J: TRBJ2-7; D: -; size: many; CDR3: CASSTPRYGQPYEQYF; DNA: TGTGCCAGCAGCACCCCTCGATATGGACAGCCCTACGAGCAGTACTTC
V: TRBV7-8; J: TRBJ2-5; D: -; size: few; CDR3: CASSEHGTRGLETQYF; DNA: TGTGCCAGCAGCGAACACGGGACTAGGGGGCTGGAGACCCAGTACTTC
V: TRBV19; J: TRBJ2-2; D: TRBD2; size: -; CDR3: CASSGLAGAGELFF; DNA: TGTGCCAGTAGTGGACTAGCGGGAGCCGGGGAGCTGTTTTTT
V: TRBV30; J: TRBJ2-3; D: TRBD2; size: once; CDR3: CAWTRTSGRVDTQYF; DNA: TGTGCCTGGACCCGGACTAGCGGGAGGGTAGATACGCAGTATTTT
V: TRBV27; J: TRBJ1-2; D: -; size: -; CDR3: CASSRVPNYGYTF; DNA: TGTGCCAGCAGCAGGGTCCCTAACTATGGCTACACCTTC
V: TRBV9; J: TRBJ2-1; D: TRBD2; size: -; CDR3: CASSVVVAGVTENEQFF; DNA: TGTGCCAGCAGCGTAGTGGTAGCGGGAGTTACAGAGAATGAGCAGTTCTTC
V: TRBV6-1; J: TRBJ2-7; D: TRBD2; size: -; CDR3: CASSGGAYEQYF; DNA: TGTGCCAGCAGCGGGGGGGCCTACGAGCAGTACTTC
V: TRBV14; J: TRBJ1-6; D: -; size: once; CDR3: CASSQAGASPLHF; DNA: TGTGCCAGCAGCCAAGCTGGTGCGTCACCCCTCCACTTT
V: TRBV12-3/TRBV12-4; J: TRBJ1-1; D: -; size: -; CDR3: CASSLARGTEAFF; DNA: TGTGCCAGCAGTTTGGCCAGGGGCACTGAAGCTTTCTTT
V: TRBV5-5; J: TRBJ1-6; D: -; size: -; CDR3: CASSLQVGGSPLHF; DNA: TGTGCCAGCAGCTTACAGGTAGGGGGTTCACCCCTCCACTTT
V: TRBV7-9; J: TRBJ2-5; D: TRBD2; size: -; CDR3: CASSQGTRSPLETQYF; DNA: TGTGCCAGCAGTCAAGGGACTAGGAGCCCCCTGGAGACCCAGTACTTC
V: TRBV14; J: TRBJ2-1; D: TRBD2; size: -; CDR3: CASSQKGREMVNEQFF; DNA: TGTGCCAGCAGCCAGAAGGGGCGGGAGATGGTAAATGAGCAGTTCTTC
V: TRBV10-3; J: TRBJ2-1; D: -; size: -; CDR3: CAAGTWEQFF; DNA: TGTGCCGCCGGGACTTGGGAGCAGTTCTTC
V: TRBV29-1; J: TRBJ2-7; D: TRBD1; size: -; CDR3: CSVISGQKTYEQYF; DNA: TGCAGCGTTATTTCGGGACAGAAGACCTACGAGCAGTACTTC
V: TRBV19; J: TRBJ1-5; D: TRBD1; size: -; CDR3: CASSKQTGDQPQHF; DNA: TGTGCCAGTAGCAAACAAACAGGGGATCAGCCCCAGCATTTT
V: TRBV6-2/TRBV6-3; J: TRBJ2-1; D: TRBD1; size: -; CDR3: CASSRTGNYNEQFF; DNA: TGTGCCAGCAGCAGGACAGGGAATTACAATGAGCAGTTCTTC
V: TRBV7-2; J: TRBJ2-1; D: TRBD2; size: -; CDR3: CASSPRLAGGQYNEQFF; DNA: TGTGCCAGCAGCCCTCGACTAGCGGGGGGGCAGTACAATGAGCAGTTCTTC
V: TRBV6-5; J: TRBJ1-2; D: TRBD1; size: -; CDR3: CASSRDRGVHTF; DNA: TGTGCCAGCAGTAGGGACAGGGGGGTTCACACCTTC
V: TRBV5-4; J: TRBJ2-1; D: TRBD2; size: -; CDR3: CASSLGRGYSNNEQFF; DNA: TGTGCCAGCAGCTTAGGGCGGGGGTACTCAAACAATGAGCAGTTCTTC
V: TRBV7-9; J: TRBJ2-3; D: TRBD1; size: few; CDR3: CASSLATPQGADTQYF; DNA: TGTGCCAGCAGCTTAGCTACCCCTCAGGGGGCAGATACGCAGTATTTT
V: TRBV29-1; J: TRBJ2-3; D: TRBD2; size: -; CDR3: CSGSLGLAGGTDTQYF; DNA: TGCAGTGGTAGCTTGGGACTAGCGGGAGGGACAGATACGCAGTATTTT
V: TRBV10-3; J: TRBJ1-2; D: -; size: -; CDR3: CAFRPYRAGGYTF; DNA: TGTGCCTTCAGACCCTACAGGGCTGGTGGCTACACCTTC
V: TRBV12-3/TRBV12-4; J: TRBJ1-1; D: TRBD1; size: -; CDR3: CASSGQVNTEAFF; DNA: TGTGCCAGCAGCGGACAGGTGAACACTGAAGCTTTCTTT
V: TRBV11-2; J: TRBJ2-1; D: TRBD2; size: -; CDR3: CASSPHPSGNSNEQFF; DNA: TGTGCCAGCAGCCCACACCCTAGCGGGAATAGTAATGAGCAGTTCTTC
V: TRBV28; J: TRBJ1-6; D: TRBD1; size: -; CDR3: CASRQGSYNSPLHF; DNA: TGTGCCAGTCGACAGGGCTCCTATAATTCACCCCTCCACTTT
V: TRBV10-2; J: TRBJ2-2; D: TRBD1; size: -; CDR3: CAGKGQGDTGELFF; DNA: TGCGCCGGAAAAGGACAGGGCGACACCGGGGAGCTGTTTTTT
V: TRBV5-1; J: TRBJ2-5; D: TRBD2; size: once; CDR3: CASSHGKTSGGPVGETQYF; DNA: TGCGCCAGCAGCCATGGCAAGACTAGCGGGGGGCCCGTGGGAGAGACCCAGTACTTC
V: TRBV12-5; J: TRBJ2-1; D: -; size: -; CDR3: CASGTGTAFVNEQFF; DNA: TGTGCTAGTGGGACCGGGACTGCCTTCGTCAATGAGCAGTTCTTC
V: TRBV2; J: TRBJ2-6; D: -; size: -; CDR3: CASTLLWANVLTF; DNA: TGTGCCAGCACCCTCCTCTGGGCCAACGTCCTGACTTTC
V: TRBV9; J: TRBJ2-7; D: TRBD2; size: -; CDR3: CASNSGTILSEQYF; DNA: TGTGCCAGCAATTCCGGGACTATACTTAGCGAGCAGTACTTC
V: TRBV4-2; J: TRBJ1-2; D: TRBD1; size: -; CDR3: CASSQEILGTGGASRGYTF; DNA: TGTGCCAGCAGCCAAGAGATTCTGGGGACAGGGGGCGCATCTCGGGGCTACACCTTC
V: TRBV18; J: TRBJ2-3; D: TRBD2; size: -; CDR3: CASSPAGGRTDTQYF; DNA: TGTGCCAGCTCACCGGCGGGAGGCCGCACAGATACGCAGTATTTT
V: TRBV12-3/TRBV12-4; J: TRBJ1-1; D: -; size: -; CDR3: CATQGRGGTEAFF; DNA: TGTGCCACCCAGGGAAGGGGGGGCACTGAAGCTTTCTTT
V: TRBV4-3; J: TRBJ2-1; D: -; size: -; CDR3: CASSQDSGEANEQFF; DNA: TGCGCCAGCAGCCAAGACTCCGGGGAGGCCAATGAGCAGTTCTTC